This TCR beta chain was obtained from a study of immune heterogeneity within non-small cell lung tumors. Overall study: Among the tumors, 4 were squamous cell carcinomas, fewer than 11 were non-squamous carcinomas and 1 was not otherwise specified. Overall study findings and caveats: For local T-cell clonality, the correlation with local tumor mutational burden was moderate but significant (R approximately 0.34). High-frequency T-cell receptor beta clonotypes differed largely between individual patients.

Multiplex PCR was performed with 32 V and 13 J primers, and it amplified TCR beta CDR3. Via MiXCR, TCRdb re-called the multiplex PCR reads, giving one row per CDR3 protein. Among 15,000 or so distinct CDR3 sequences, less than 35% were seen once, and the ten largest hold under 6.5%. With approximately 600 ng used per sample, the template was genomic DNA from bulk tumor. Primary tumors were biopsied several times each, far apart, intraoperatively. Curative surgical treatment was performed in patients who had newly diagnosed, untreated non-small cell lung cancer. This clonotype rates as medium-sized. The antigen remains undetermined. This clonotype was sampled from a man aged 40-49 years with non-small cell lung cancer. The sample consisted of lung tumor tissue.

This chain's CDR3 is CASSLLAGGGTGELFF. CDR3 DNA sequence: TGTGCCAGCAGTTTGCTAGCGGGAGGTGGAACCGGGGAGCTGTTTTTT. This sequence joins TRBV12-3 or TRBV12-4 and TRBJ2-2; 11 bases fit TRBD2. The V segment lost 3 bases and the J segment 5 bases; nucleotides outside the gene matches: 5. CDR3 length: 16 residues.